One and the same sample provided the 21 T cell receptor beta chains below, sequenced in a study of T cell responses to AZD1222 COVID-19 vaccine. Data came from immunoSEQ multiplex PCR; TCRdb stores just in-frame clones and leaves some out. The data hold 90,000 to 130,000 clones, with roughly 90% observed a single time. The sample here was peripheral blood, taken on day 0 of MenACWY control vaccination. The receptors were sampled from an adult in good health.

This clone was observed once. The chain uses TRBV7-8 and TRBJ2-7, with 12 bases that match TRBD1. CDR3 size: 16 residues. Germline V gene sequence: CDR1 SGHVS, CDR2 FQNEAQ. The ends lost 0 bases at V and 2 bases at J; junction bases unmatched: 2. This CDR3 is CASSLAGTGGTYEQYF. CDR3 in DNA: TGTGCCAGCAGCTTAGCCGGGACAGGGGGCACCTACGAGCAGTACTTC.

This clone was seen only once. The rearrangement links TRBV11-2 to TRBJ2-5; D unclear. CDR3 length: 15 amino acids. V was pared by 1 base and J by 2 bases, with 11 bases between. Germline V lookup: CDR1 SGHAT, CDR2 FQNNGV. The CDR3 nucleotides are TGTGCCAGCAGCTTAGTACCCAATCCACAAGAGACCCAGTACTTC. Residues: CASSLVPNPQETQYF.

The chain combines TRBV15 with TRBJ2-4, with D tentatively TRBD1 or TRBD2 (5 bases each). Trimming removed 5 bases from V and 1 base from J, with 15 bases in between. Germline loops: CDR1 LNHNV, CDR2 YYDKDF (reference sequence). CDR3 length: 16 residues. CDR3 in amino acids: CATSQSLGDAKNIQYF. The CDR3, as DNA: TGTGCCACCAGCCAGAGTTTAGGGGACGCCAAAAACATTCAGTACTTC.

The V gene is TRBV19, the J gene TRBJ2-7; D is perhaps TRBD1 (5 bases). Trimming stripped 7 bases from V and 6 bases from J, with 16 bases between. CDR1 and CDR2 (germline): LNHDA, SQIVND (reference sequence). This CDR3 contains 13 residues. Written as DNA, the CDR3 is TGTGCCAGTACCAACCAGGGTCGACGCGAGCAGTACTTC. Translated, it gives CASTNQGRREQYF.

The chain carries TRBV3-1 (or the pseudogene TRBV3-2) and TRBJ2-7, with D unresolved. CDR3 length equals 14 residues. Trimming left V 0 bases short and J 4 bases short, with 10 bases between. From germline, CDR1 is LGHDT and CDR2 YNNKEL (reference sequence). This CDR3 is CASSQDFLGYEQYF. Written as DNA, the CDR3 is TGTGCCAGCAGCCAAGATTTTCTTGGGTACGAGCAGTACTTC.

The rearrangement uses TRBV18 and TRBJ1-4; D possibly corresponds to TRBD1 (5 bases). Trimming left V 3 bases short and J 0 bases short, with 11 bases between. Germline V gene sequence: CDR1 KGHSH, CDR2 LQKENI. The CDR3 is made up of 16 amino acids. CDR3 residues: CASSPQGGTTNEKLFF. CDR3 bases: TGTGCCAGCTCACCGCAGGGAGGGACAACTAATGAAAAACTGTTTTTT.

The chain links TRBV2 to TRBJ2-2; D ambiguous. V was trimmed by 7 bases and J by 0 bases, leaving 6 bases between them. CDR3 length: 13 amino acids. Germline-derived CDR1 and CDR2 are SNHLY and FYNNEI. For the CDR3, the DNA is TGTGCCAGCACGGCCGCGAACACCGGGGAGCTGTTTTTT. This sequence encodes CASTAANTGELFF. The full variable domain, completed using reference TRBV2 and TRBJ2-2, is EPEVTQTPSHQVTQMGQEVILRCVPISNHLYFYWYRQILGQKVEFLVSFYNNEISEKSEIFDDQFSVERPDGSNFTLKIRSTKLEDSAMYFCASTAANTGELFFGEGSRLTVL.

This clone was picked up one time. This chain links TRBV11-3 with TRBJ2-3, with 8 nucleotides matching TRBD2. CDR1 is SGHNT, CDR2 YENEEA, per germline. The V gene end was trimmed by 6 bases and the J gene end by 6 bases; junction bases not matched to a gene: 5. The CDR3 runs 13 residues. Here the CDR3 DNA reads TGTGCCAGCAGTCCGGGGGGGGTTGATACGCAGTATTTT. Amino acids: CASSPGGVDTQYF.

This chain joins TRBV5-4 and TRBJ2-5; D perhaps matches TRBD2 (6 bases). Germline V gene lookup returns CDR1 SGHNT and CDR2 YYREEE (reference sequence). Deletions cut 8 bases from V and 2 bases from J, with 10 bases between. This CDR3 has 12 amino acids. Here the CDR3 DNA reads TGTGCCAGTGGGGGGTCTCAAGAGACCCAGTACTTC. Amino acid sequence: CASGGSQETQYF.

This clone occurred a few times. The chain uses TRBV6-5 and TRBJ2-2, with 8 bases aligning to TRBD1. Trimming at V came to 2 bases and at J to 6 bases, leaving 8 bases not matched to a gene. The germline CDR1 and CDR2 sequences are MNHEY and SVGAGI. The CDR3 totals 16 residues. CDR3 sequence reads: CASSYGRTGTPGELFF. CDR3 sequence (DNA): TGTGCCAGCAGTTACGGTAGGACAGGGACGCCCGGGGAGCTGTTTTTT.

J is TRBJ2-3 and V is TRBV11-2; 14 bases fit TRBD2. The J segment lost 3 bases and the V segment lost 1 base, leaving 3 bases of the junction unmatched. The CDR3 has 17 residues. Germline V gene lookup returns CDR1 SGHAT and CDR2 FQNNGV. For the CDR3, the DNA is TGTGCCAGCAGCTTAGGGACTAGCGGGGGGCTGACAGATACGCAGTATTTT. Its protein product is CASSLGTSGGLTDTQYF.

This chain uses TRBV3-1 (or the pseudogene TRBV3-2) with TRBJ1-1; the match to TRBD1 covers 7 bases. The CDR3 covers 14 residues. CDR1 is LGHDT, CDR2 YNNKEL, per germline (reference sequence). V lost 4 bases, J lost 0 bases, and 2 bases stayed unmatched. The CDR3: CASSRRGVNTEAFF. The CDR3 nucleotides read TGTGCCAGCAGCCGCAGGGGGGTGAACACTGAAGCTTTCTTT.

The chain employs TRBV5-4 and TRBJ2-7; 11 nucleotides agree with TRBD2. CDR3 length: 15 residues. CDR1 SGHNT and CDR2 YYREEE come from the germline V gene (reference sequence). Trimming cost V 4 bases and J 3 bases; bases outside gene matches: 6. Here the CDR3 reads CASSNPGLADYEQYF. The CDR3 bases are TGTGCCAGCAGCAACCCGGGACTAGCGGACTACGAGCAGTACTTC.

The chain is built from TRBV29-1 and TRBJ1-1; D is unclear. The CDR3 has 13 residues. The V and J ends lost 5 bases and 0 bases respectively, with 10 bases between them. Germline CDR1 SQVTM, CDR2 ANQGSEA. The CDR3 spells CSVSVRMNTEAFF. DNA for the CDR3: TGCAGCGTTTCTGTCAGAATGAACACTGAAGCTTTCTTT.

V usage is TRBV6-2 or TRBV6-3 and J usage is TRBJ1-5; 9 bases align to TRBD1. The CDR3 extends over 16 amino acids. With V trimmed by 5 bases and J by 5 bases, 10 bases remained unmatched. The germline gives CDR1 MNHEY, CDR2 SVGEGT. The CDR3 DNA follows: TGTGCCAGCAGTGACCCCGGGACAGGGTCCCATCAGCCCCAGCATTTT. Its protein is CASSDPGTGSHQPQHF.

The chain recombines TRBV25-1 with TRBJ2-7, with D perhaps matching TRBD1 (5 bases). This CDR3 comprises 12 residues. CDR1 and CDR2 (germline): MGHDK, SYGVNS. The germline V and J ends were trimmed by 8 bases and 6 bases, with 14 bases remaining between them. In DNA form, the CDR3 reads TGTGCCAGCTCAAAGCAGGGAACCGAGCAGTACTTC. It yields the protein CASSKQGTEQYF.

Here the CDR3 DNA reads TGTGCCACTTCGCCGGGACACCCCGGCTCCTATGGCTACACCTTC. This encodes CATSPGHPGSYGYTF. This chain connects TRBV19 to TRBJ1-2, with D tentatively TRBD1 (6 bases). Germline-derived CDR1 and CDR2 are LNHDA and SQIVND (reference sequence). The CDR3 consists of 15 residues. Trimming left V 10 bases short and J 4 bases short, with 22 bases between.

The chain couples TRBV19 to TRBJ2-7; D is undetermined. The germline gives CDR1 LNHDA, CDR2 SQIVND (reference sequence). The CDR3 loop spans 13 amino acids. V lost 2 bases and J 5 bases, leaving 10 bases between the germline ends. The DNA of the CDR3 is TGTGCCAGTAGTATATCGGGTCGGGACGAGCAGTACTTC. Translation: CASSISGRDEQYF.

This clone was detected a few times. CDR3 bases: TGTGCCAGCATTGGCGGTGATCGGGGGAATGAAAAACTGTTTTTT. Amino acids: CASIGGDRGNEKLFF. This sequence joins TRBV28 and TRBJ1-4, with D maybe TRBD1 (5 bases). The germline V gene encodes CDR1 MDHEN and CDR2 SYDVKM. Trimming pared 7 bases from V and 5 bases from J, leaving 17 bases between. The CDR3 covers 15 residues. Full variable domain (rest looked up from reference TRBV28 and TRBJ1-4): DVKVTQSSRYLVKRTGEKVFLECVQDMDHENMFWYRQDPGLGLRLIYFSYDVKMKEKGDIPEGYSVSREKKERFSLILESASTNQTSMYLCASIGGDRGNEKLFFGSGTQLSVL.

The chain uses TRBV25-1 and TRBJ2-1, with D uncertain. Trimming removed 3 bases from V and 8 bases from J, with 5 bases in between. Germline-derived CDR1 and CDR2 are MGHDK and SYGVNS. This CDR3 is 11 amino acids long. In DNA, the CDR3 is TGTGCCAGCAGTGAGGGGTATGAGCAGTTCTTC. This translates into CASSEGYEQFF. The full variable domain, its missing parts supplied by reference TRBV25-1 and TRBJ2-1, is EADIYQTPRYLVIGTGKKITLECSQTMGHDKMYWYQQDPGMELHLIHYSYGVNSTEKGDLSSESTVSRIRTEHFPLTLESARPSHTSQYLCASSEGYEQFFGPGTRLTVL.

CDR3 nucleotides: TGCGCCAGCAGCCAAGAAGGTTGGGGGACAGTGTCTCAGCCCCAGCATTTT. Translation: CASSQEGWGTVSQPQHF. The J gene is TRBJ1-5, the V gene TRBV4-1; 7 nucleotides line up with TRBD1. The CDR3 runs 17 residues. In germline, CDR1 is MGHRA, CDR2 YSYEKL. After removal of 0 bases from V and 6 bases from J, the junction contained 11 bases not matched to a gene.